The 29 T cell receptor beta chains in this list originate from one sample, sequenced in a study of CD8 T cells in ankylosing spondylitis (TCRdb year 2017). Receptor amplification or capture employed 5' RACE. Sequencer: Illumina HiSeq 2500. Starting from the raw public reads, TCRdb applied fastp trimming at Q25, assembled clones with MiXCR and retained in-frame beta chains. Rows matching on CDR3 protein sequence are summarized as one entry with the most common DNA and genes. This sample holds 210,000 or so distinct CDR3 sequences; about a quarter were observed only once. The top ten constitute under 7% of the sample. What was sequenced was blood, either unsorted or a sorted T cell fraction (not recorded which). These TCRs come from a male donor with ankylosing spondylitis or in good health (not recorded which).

The CDR3 nucleotides are TGCGCCAGCAGTGAATCATCGCCGGAGAATACGCAGTATTTT. Translated, it gives CASSESSPENTQYF. The genes are TRBV10-1 and TRBJ2-3; D unresolved. V lost 3 bases and J lost 7, with 14 bases in between. The CDR3 runs 14 residues. Per germline, CDR1 WNHNN and CDR2 SYGVQD (reference sequence).

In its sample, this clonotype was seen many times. The CDR3 protein is CSARRDSYEQYF. CDR3 nucleotides: TGCAGTGCCCGCCGGGACAGCTACGAGCAGTACTTC. The rearrangement uses TRBV20-1 and TRBJ2-7, with 7 bases that match TRBD1. There are 12 residues in the CDR3. CDR1 and CDR2 (germline): DFQATT, SNEGSKA (reference sequence). J gave up 3 bases and V 6 bases, and 5 bases lay outside the gene matches.

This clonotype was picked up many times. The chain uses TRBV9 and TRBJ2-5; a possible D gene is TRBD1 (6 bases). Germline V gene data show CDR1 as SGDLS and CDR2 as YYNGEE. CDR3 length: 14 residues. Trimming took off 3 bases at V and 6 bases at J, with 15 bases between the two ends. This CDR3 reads CASSASRQVKTQYF. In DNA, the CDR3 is TGTGCCAGCAGCGCGTCCAGACAGGTGAAGACCCAGTACTTC.

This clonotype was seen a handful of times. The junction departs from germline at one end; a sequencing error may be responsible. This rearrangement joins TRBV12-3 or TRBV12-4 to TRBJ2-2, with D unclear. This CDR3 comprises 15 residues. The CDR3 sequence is CAISVGSNKAGELFF. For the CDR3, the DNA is TGCGCAATCTCAGTGGGTTCTAACAAGGCCGGGGAGCTGTTTTTT.

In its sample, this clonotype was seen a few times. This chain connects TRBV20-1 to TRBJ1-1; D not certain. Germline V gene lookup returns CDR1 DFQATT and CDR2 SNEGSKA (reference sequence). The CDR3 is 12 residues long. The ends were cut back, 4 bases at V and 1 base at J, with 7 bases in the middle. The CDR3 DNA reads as TGCAGTGCTAAGAACCCGAACACTGAAGCTTTCTTT. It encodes CSAKNPNTEAFF.

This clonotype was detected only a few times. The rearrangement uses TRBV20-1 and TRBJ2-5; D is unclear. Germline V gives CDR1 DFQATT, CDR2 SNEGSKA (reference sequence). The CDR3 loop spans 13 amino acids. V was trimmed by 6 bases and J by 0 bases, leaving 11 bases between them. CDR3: CSARRQYQETQYF. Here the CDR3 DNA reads TGCAGTGCGAGGCGTCAGTACCAAGAGACCCAGTACTTC.

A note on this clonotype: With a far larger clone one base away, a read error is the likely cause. CDR3 DNA sequence: TGTGCCGGCAGCCAGGACAGGAATCAGCCCCAGCATTTT. Translating gives CAGSQDRNQPQHF. The rearrangement uses TRBV7-8 and TRBJ1-5; TRBD1 agrees at 7 bases. This CDR3 is built from 13 residues. Germline loops: CDR1 SGHVS, CDR2 FQNEAQ.

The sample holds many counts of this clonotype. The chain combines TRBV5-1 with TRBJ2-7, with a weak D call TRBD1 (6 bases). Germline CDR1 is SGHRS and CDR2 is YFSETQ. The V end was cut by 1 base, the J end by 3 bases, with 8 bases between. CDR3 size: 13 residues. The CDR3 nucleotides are TGCGCCAGCAGCTTGAGGGGGAACTACGAGCAGTACTTC. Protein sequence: CASSLRGNYEQYF. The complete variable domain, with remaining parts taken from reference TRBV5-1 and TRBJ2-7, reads KAGVTQTPRYLIKTRGQQVTLSCSPISGHRSVSWYQQTPGQGLQFLFEYFSETQRNKGNFPGRFSGRQFSNSRSEMNVSTLELGDSALYLCASSLRGNYEQYFGPGTRLTVT.

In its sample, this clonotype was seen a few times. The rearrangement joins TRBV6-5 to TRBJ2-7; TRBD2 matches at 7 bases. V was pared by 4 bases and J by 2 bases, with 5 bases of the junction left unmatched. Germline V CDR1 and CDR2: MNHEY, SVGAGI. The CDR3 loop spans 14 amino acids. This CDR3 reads CASSFSGTAYEQYF. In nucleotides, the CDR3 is TGTGCCAGCAGTTTCAGCGGGACCGCCTACGAGCAGTACTTC.

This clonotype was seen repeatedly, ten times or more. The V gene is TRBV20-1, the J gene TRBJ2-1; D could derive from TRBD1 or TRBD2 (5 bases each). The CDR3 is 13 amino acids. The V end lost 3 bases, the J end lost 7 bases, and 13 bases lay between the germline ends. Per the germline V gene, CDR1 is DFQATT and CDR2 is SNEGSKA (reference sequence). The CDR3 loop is CSASFEGRNEQFF. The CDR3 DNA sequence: TGCAGTGCTAGCTTCGAGGGACGGAATGAGCAGTTCTTC.

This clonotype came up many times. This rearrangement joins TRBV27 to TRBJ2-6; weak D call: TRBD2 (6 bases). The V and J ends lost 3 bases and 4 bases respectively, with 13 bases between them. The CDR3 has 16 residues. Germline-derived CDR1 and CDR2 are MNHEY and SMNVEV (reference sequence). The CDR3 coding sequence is TGTGCCAGCAGTTTGGAGGGCCGTCCCGGGGCCAACGTCCTGACTTTC. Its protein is CASSLEGRPGANVLTF. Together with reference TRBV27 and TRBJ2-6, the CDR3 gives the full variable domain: EAQVTQNPRYLITVTGKKLTVTCSQNMNHEYMSWYRQDPGLGLRQIYYSMNVEVTDKGDVPEGYKVSRKEKRNFPLILESPSPNQTSLYFCASSLEGRPGANVLTFGAGSRLTVL.

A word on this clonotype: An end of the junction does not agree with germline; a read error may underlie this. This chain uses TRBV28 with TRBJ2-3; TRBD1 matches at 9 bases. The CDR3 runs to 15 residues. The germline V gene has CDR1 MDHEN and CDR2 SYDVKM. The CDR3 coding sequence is TGTGCCACCAGTTTATTGGGACAGGGACTGGATACGCAGTATTTT. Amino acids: CATSLLGQGLDTQYF.

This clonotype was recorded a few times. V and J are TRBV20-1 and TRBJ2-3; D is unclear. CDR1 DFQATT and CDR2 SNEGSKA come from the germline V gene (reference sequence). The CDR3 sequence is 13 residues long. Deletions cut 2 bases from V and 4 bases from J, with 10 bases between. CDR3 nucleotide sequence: TGCAGTGCTAGATTTCTAGTCTCAGATACGCAGTATTTT. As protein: CSARFLVSDTQYF.

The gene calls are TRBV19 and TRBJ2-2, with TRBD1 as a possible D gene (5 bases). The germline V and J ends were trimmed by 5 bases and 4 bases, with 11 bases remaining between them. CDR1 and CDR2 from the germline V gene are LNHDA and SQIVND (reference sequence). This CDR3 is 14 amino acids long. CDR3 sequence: CASSGRVSTGELFF. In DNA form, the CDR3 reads TGTGCCAGTAGTGGCAGGGTGTCCACCGGGGAGCTGTTTTTT.

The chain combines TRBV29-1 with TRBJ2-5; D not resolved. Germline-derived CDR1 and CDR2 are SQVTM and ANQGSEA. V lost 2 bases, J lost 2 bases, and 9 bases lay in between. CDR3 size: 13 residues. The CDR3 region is CSVEPDKQETQYF. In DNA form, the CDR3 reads TGCAGCGTTGAACCAGACAAACAAGAGACCCAGTACTTC. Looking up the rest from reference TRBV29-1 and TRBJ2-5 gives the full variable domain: SAVISQKPSRDICQRGTSLTIQCQVDSQVTMMFWYRQQPGQSLTLIATANQGSEATYESGFVIDKFPISRPNLTFSTLTVSNMSPEDSSIYLCSVEPDKQETQYFGPGTRLLVL.

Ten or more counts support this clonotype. Here the CDR3 DNA reads TGTGCCAGCAGTACCAAGGACAGGGAAGCTGGAAACACCATATATTTT. This encodes CASSTKDREAGNTIYF. The chain employs TRBV6-1 and TRBJ1-3; TRBD1 agrees at 8 bases. With V trimmed by 5 bases and J by 2 bases, 8 bases remained unmatched. This CDR3 is 16 amino acids long. Germline CDR1 and CDR2: MNHNS and SASEGT.

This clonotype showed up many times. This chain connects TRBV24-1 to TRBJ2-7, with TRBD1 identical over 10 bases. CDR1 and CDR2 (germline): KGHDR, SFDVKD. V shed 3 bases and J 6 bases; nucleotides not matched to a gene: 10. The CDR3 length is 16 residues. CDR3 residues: CATSDRGGTGALEQYF. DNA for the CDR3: TGTGCCACCAGTGATCGTGGCGGGACAGGGGCACTCGAGCAGTACTTC.

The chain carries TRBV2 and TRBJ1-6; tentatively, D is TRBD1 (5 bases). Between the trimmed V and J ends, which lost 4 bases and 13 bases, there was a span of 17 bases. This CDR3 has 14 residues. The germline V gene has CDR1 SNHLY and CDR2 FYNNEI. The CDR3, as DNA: TGTGCCAGCAGTGCGTCAGGGAGGTTGGAGCCCCTCCACTTT. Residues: CASSASGRLEPLHF.

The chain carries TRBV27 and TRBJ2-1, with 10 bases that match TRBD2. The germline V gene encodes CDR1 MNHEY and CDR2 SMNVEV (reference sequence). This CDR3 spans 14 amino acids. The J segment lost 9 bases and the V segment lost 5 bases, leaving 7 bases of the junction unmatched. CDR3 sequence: CASSKGLANIEQFF. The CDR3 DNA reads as TGTGCCAGCAGTAAGGGACTAGCGAACATTGAGCAGTTCTTC.

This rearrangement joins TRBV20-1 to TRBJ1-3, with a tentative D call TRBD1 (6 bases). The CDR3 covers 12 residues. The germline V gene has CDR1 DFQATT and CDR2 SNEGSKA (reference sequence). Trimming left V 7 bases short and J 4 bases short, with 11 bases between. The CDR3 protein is CSVGGSGNTIYF. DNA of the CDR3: TGCAGTGTTGGGGGCTCCGGAAACACCATATATTTT.

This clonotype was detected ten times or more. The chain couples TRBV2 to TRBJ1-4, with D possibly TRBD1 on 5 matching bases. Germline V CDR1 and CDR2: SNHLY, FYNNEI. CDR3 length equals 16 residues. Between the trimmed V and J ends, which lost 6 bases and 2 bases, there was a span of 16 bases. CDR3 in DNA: TGTGCCAGCAGCGCGAGAAACAGGCTGACTAATGAAAAACTGTTTTTT. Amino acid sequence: CASSARNRLTNEKLFF.

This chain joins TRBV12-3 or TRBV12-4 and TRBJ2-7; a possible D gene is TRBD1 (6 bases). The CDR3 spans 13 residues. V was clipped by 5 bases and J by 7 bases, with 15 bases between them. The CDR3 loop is CASSRQETTEQYF. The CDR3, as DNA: TGTGCCAGCAGTCGACAGGAGACTACGGAGCAGTACTTC.

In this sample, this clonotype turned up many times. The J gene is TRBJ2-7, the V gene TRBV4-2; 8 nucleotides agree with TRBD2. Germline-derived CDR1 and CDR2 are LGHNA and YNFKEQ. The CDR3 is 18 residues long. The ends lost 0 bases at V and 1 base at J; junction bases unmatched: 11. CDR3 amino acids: CASSQEVTGAGGSYEQYF. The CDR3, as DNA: TGTGCCAGCAGCCAAGAAGTAACGGGGGCGGGAGGTTCCTACGAGCAGTACTTC.

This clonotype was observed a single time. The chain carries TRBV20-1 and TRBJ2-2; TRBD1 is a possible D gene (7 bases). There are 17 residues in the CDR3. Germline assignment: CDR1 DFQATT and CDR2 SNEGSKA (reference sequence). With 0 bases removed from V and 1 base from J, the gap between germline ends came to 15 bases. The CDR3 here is CSARDEGRTGNTGELFF. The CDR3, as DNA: TGCAGTGCTAGAGATGAGGGGAGGACAGGGAACACCGGGGAGCTGTTTTTT.

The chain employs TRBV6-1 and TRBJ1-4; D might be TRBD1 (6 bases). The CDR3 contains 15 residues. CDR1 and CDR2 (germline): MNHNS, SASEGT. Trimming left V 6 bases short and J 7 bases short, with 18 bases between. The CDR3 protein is CASSPIQGRREKLFF. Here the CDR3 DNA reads TGTGCCAGCAGCCCTATACAGGGACGTCGTGAAAAACTGTTTTTT.

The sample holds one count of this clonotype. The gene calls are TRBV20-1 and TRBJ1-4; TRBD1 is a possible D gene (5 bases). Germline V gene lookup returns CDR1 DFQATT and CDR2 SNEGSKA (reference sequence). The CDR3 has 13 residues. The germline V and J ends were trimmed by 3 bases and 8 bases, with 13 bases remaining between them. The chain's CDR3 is CSARKRDGEKLFF. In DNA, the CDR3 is TGCAGTGCTAGGAAACGGGACGGAGAAAAACTGTTTTTT.

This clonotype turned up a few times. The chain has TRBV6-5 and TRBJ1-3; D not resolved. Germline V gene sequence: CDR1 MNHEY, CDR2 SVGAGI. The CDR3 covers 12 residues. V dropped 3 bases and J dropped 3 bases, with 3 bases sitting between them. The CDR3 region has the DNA TGTGCCAGCAGTTATGATGGAAACACCATATATTTT. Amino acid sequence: CASSYDGNTIYF.

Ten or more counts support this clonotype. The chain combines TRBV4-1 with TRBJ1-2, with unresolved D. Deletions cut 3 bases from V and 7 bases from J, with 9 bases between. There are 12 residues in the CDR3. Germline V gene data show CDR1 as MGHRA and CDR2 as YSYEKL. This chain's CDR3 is CASSHTYGGYTF. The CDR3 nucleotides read TGCGCCAGCAGCCATACTTACGGTGGCTACACCTTC.

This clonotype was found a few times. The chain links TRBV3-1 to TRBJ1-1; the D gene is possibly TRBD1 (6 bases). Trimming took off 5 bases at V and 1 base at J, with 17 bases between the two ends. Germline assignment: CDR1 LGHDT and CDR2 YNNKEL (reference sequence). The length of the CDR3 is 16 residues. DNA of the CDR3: TGTGCCAGCAGCTCTCGTCCGGGGGCGGGGAACACTGAAGCTTTCTTT. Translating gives CASSSRPGAGNTEAFF.